This TCR beta chain was observed in a study of blood T cell repertoires in COVID-19. Overall study: Spain, Italy and the United States supplied samples that represented acute and convalescent COVID-19. In each case, the material was cDNA or gDNA derived from T cells, B-cell-depleted T cells, or PBMCs.

The V gene end was trimmed by 0 bases and the J gene end by 2 bases; junction bases not matched to a gene: 2. The germline V gene has CDR1 SGDLS and CDR2 YYNGEE. The CDR3 totals 14 residues. As processed by the authors: Amplifying reference gene primers gave estimates of nucleated cell counts. Measured with immunoSEQ multiplex PCR; TCRdb has only the in-frame clones, and not every one. V and J calls and clone size are copied from that table; D and trimming were computed from the DNA. Of 110,000 to 150,000 clones in the sample, 75% to 90% were seen once. This TCR was recovered from a woman aged 50 to 60 with acute or convalescent COVID-19. The J gene is TRBJ2-7, the V gene TRBV9, with 7 bases lining up with TRBD2. Sequenced material: peripheral blood. CDR3 protein: CASSVEAGPYEQYF. The CDR3 DNA sequence: TGTGCCAGCAGCGTAGAAGCGGGACCCTACGAGCAGTACTTC.